This entry lists 6 T cell receptor beta chains sequenced from one sample in a study of cytomegalovirus exposure and HLA in healthy donors. Only in-frame clones appear in the TCRdb table, and some are missing; sequencing was by immunoSEQ multiplex PCR. Of roughly 110,000 clones listed, roughly 90% are singletons. Sequenced material: PBMCs. The receptor source for this set is a woman in her late teens or twenties in good health and CMV-seropositive.

This sequence joins TRBV27 and TRBJ1-2, with 7 nucleotides matching TRBD1. The germline CDR1 and CDR2 sequences are MNHEY and SMNVEV (reference sequence). This CDR3 is built from 14 residues. Unmatched junction bases numbered 7, after V lost 5 bases and J lost 4 bases. The CDR3 sequence: CASSPRQGRYGYTF. The CDR3 coding sequence is TGTGCCAGCAGTCCCCGACAGGGCCGCTATGGCTACACCTTC.

The sample holds a few counts of this clone. The J gene is TRBJ2-1, the V gene TRBV19, with 10 bases aligning to TRBD1. The germline V gene encodes CDR1 LNHDA and CDR2 SQIVND (reference sequence). V was clipped by 6 bases and J by 6 bases; unmatched bases: 8. The length of the CDR3 is 15 residues. CDR3 in DNA: TGTGCCAGTAGGACCGGGACAGGGGAGGTCAATGAGCAGTTCTTC. Translation: CASRTGTGEVNEQFF.

This chain links TRBV19 with TRBJ1-2; D may be TRBD1 (6 bases). This CDR3 is 13 amino acids long. V lost 7 bases, J lost 0 bases, and 9 bases lay in between. Germline-derived CDR1 and CDR2 are LNHDA and SQIVND (reference sequence). CDR3 loop: CASTTGTNYGYTF. CDR3 DNA sequence: TGTGCCAGTACGACAGGAACTAACTATGGCTACACCTTC.

This rearrangement joins TRBV9 to TRBJ2-2; the match to TRBD2 covers 7 bases. The ends lost 0 bases at V and 5 bases at J; junction bases unmatched: 4. The CDR3 extends over 15 amino acids. Germline V CDR1 and CDR2: SGDLS, YYNGEE. The DNA of the CDR3 is TGTGCCAGCAGCGTAGCTAGCGGACGAACCGGGGAGCTGTTTTTT. This encodes CASSVASGRTGELFF.

The chain combines TRBV5-6 with TRBJ1-6; perhaps TRBD1 as D (5 bases). Trimming stripped 5 bases from V and 7 bases from J, with 13 bases between. Germline assignment: CDR1 SGHDT and CDR2 YYEEEE. The CDR3 extends over 14 amino acids. The DNA for the CDR3 is TGTGCCAGCAGAATGGGGCAGAAAAATTCACCCCTCCACTTT. Its protein product is CASRMGQKNSPLHF.

The rearrangement links TRBV19 to TRBJ2-1; D may be TRBD2 (6 bases). Trimming shortened V by 7 bases and J by 7 bases, and 23 bases separated the two germline ends. The CDR3 has 16 amino acids. In germline, CDR1 is LNHDA, CDR2 SQIVND (reference sequence). Here the CDR3 DNA reads TGTGCCAGTACCCATACGGGGGTTCGAGAAAGGAATGAGCAGTTCTTC. It yields the protein CASTHTGVRERNEQFF.